The clone carrying this TCR beta chain has only a few counts. Its target is unknown. The data were taken from a study of cytotoxic CD8 clonotypes in ibrutinib-treated CLL. The study, taken as a whole, reports: At ibrutinib response, clonality increased, and at progression it declined back toward baseline. Collection times varied between progressing and sustained-remission patients.

Germline V gene lookup returns CDR1 MDHEN and CDR2 SYDVKM. Trimming pared 9 bases from V and 4 bases from J, leaving 12 bases between. The CDR3 runs 12 residues. Here immunoSEQ multiplex PCR was the method, and the copy in TCRdb shows in-frame clones only, minus some. This table holds 200,000 to 250,000 clones, about four fifths found once. This receptor was taken from a human donor with chronic lymphocytic leukemia. This specimen consisted of PBMCs, obtained after 12 months of ibrutinib treatment. The chain uses TRBV28 and TRBJ1-2; D remains ambiguous. CDR3 coding DNA: TGTGCCAGGACTTTGGGCGTCTATGGCTACACCTTC. This sequence encodes CARTLGVYGYTF.